This TCR beta chain was obtained from a study of CD8+CD57+ T cells in acquired aplastic anemia. The study profiled TCR beta VDJ and CDR3 using genomic DNA as template. TCRdb reanalysed the reads using MiXCR and keeps one entry per CDR3 protein. The sample yields under 200,000 distinct CDR3 sequences, 45% to 50% seen once. Those patients picked for sequencing had displayed CD8+CD57+ cell expansion on flow cytometry. Germline CDR1 reads MNHNY; CDR2 reads SVGAGI (reference sequence). Trimming cost V 9 bases and J 8 bases, with 14 bases left between them. The CDR3 consists of 12 residues. At least ten counts were recorded for this clonotype.

Material for sequencing was sorted CD4+, CD8+, or CD8+CD57+ T cells (not recorded which) from PBMCs. This rearrangement joins TRBV6-6 to TRBJ2-1; D may correspond to TRBD1 or TRBD2 (5 bases each). The clonotype was recovered from a human donor with aplastic anemia. The CDR3 reads CASREGSDEQFF. CDR3 sequence (DNA): TGTGCCAGTCGAGAGGGGTCGGATGAGCAGTTCTTC.